This TCR beta chain was documented in a study of blood T cell repertoires in COVID-19. As handled by the study authors: Reference gene primer amplification gave nucleated cell count estimates. Measured with immunoSEQ multiplex PCR; TCRdb has only the in-frame clones, and not every one. V and J calls and clone size come straight from that table; D and trimming were deduced from the DNA. The sample contains 150,000 to 200,000 clones, about 87% of which appear only once. This clone came up once. The CDR3 loop spans 16 amino acids. V was pared by 1 base and J by 1 base, with 14 bases between. CDR1 is SGHVS, CDR2 FNYEAQ, per germline.

This TCR derives from a woman in her seventies with COVID-19, enrolled during active disease. The sequenced material came from peripheral blood. This chain connects TRBV7-6 to TRBJ2-7; possible D gene TRBD2, 5 bases. The CDR3 protein is CASSLDSGSGSYEQYF. The CDR3 DNA sequence: TGTGCCAGCAGCTTAGATTCGGGGAGTGGTTCCTACGAGCAGTACTTC.